This T cell receptor (beta chain) emerged from a study of cytomegalovirus exposure and HLA in healthy donors. The PCR used 60 Vbeta and 13 Jbeta primers. The assay was immunoSEQ multiplex PCR, and TCRdb's table has in-frame clones only and misses some. In the table there are roughly 100,000 clones, 60% to 80% of which are singletons. As for this clone: Its antigen is unknown.

General study points: In an earlier analysis, about 87% or about 30%: the productive usage of most TCR beta V segments.

V was cut by 2 bases and J by 5 bases, with 11 bases left in between. This CDR3 is built from 14 residues. CDR1 WSHSY and CDR2 SAAADI come from the germline V gene. The genes are TRBV10-2 and TRBJ2-3; D not resolved. The source of this sequence is a man between 60 and 70 years old in good health and CMV-seropositive. The sample consisted of PBMCs. This chain's CDR3 is CASSEGQVLDTQYF. CDR3 DNA sequence: TGCGCCAGCAGTGAGGGGCAGGTACTAGATACGCAGTATTTT.